What follows describes a single T cell receptor (beta chain). This sample was included in a study of blood T cell repertoires in COVID-19. The overall study: Researchers got acute and convalescent COVID-19 samples from the United States, Italy and Spain.

Original processing notes: Using reference gene primer amplification, nucleated cell counts were estimated. TCRdb's copy holds only in-frame clones and misses some; the assay was immunoSEQ multiplex PCR. V and J calls and clone size are as listed in that table; D and trimming were resolved from the DNA. This sample carries hundreds of thousands of clones, around nine tenths of them seen once, and the ten largest clones take roughly a tenth. This CDR3 region has 15 residues. Trimming left V 6 bases short and J 3 bases short, with 15 bases between. Germline loops: CDR1 LNHDA, CDR2 SQIVND (reference sequence). Participants were aged about 18 to 100 years, lived in about two dozen US areas, and enrolled virtually. Participants had their cohort set by participant-reported clinical history.

This receptor was obtained from a woman between 50 and 59 years old who had recovered from COVID-19. Sequencing was done on a sample of PBMCs or T cells enriched from blood (not recorded which). The chain couples TRBV19 to TRBJ1-5; weak D call: TRBD1 (5 bases). DNA for the CDR3: TGTGCCAGTAGATTAGACAGCACTTTCAATCAGCCCCAGCATTTT. This sequence encodes CASRLDSTFNQPQHF.